Each of the 2 T cell receptor beta chains below was sequenced from the same sample in a study of cytomegalovirus exposure and HLA in healthy donors. The PCR made use of 60 Vbeta and 13 Jbeta primers. Sequencing used immunoSEQ multiplex PCR; TCRdb keeps in-frame clones, though not all of them. This sample has about 160,000 clones; 75% to 85% occur once, and the top ten carry roughly 5%. The sequenced sample consisted of PBMCs. The receptors shown here come from a man aged 25 to 40 in good health and CMV-seronegative.

The chain has TRBV27 and TRBJ1-5; the match to TRBD1 covers 7 bases. CDR1 MNHEY and CDR2 SMNVEV come from the germline V gene (reference sequence). This CDR3 region has 15 residues. After removal of 6 bases from V and 5 bases from J, the junction contained 10 bases not matched to a gene. The CDR3 sequence is CASSSGTALYQPQHF. The CDR3 region has the DNA TGTGCCAGCAGCTCCGGGACAGCCCTATATCAGCCCCAGCATTTT.

This rearrangement joins TRBV7-3 to TRBJ2-1; 11 bases are shared with TRBD2. The length of the CDR3 is 17 residues. V was pared by 3 bases and J by 11 bases, with 15 bases of the junction left unmatched. CDR1 is SGHTA and CDR2 is FQGTGA in the germline V gene. This CDR3 is CASSLISGGAGNGKQFF. The CDR3 coding sequence is TGTGCCAGCAGCTTGATTAGCGGGGGGGCGGGTAATGGTAAGCAGTTCTTC. The full variable domain, in which reference TRBV7-3 and TRBJ2-1 provide the parts outside the CDR3, is GAGVSQTPSNKVTEKGKYVELRCDPISGHTALYWYRQSLGQGPEFLIYFQGTGAADDSGLPNDRFFAVRPEGSVSTLKIQRTERGDSAVYLCASSLISGGAGNGKQFFGPGTRLTVL.